This TCR beta chain is from a study of CD8+ T cells in alopecia areata. Once RNA had been extracted, it was reverse transcribed into cDNA to act as the sequencing template. The repertoire was sequenced with immunoSEQ multiplex PCR; TCRdb's copy has only in-frame clones and lacks some. The sample contains about 82,000 clones, roughly 51% of which appear only once. This CDR3 contains 16 residues. V lost 0 bases to trimming and J lost 3 bases, with 15 bases between them. The germline CDR1 and CDR2 sequences are MGHRA and YSYEKL. V is TRBV4-1 and J is TRBJ2-7; D possibly matches TRBD1 or TRBD2 (5 bases each). The TCR comes from a human donor with alopecia areata. Material for sequencing was NKG2D-high CD8+ T cells sorted from blood. CDR3 DNA sequence: TGCGCCAGCAGCCAAGATCTGATGGGACGGAACTACGAGCAGTACTTC. Amino acids: CASSQDLMGRNYEQYF.